The present T cell receptor (beta chain) was sequenced within a study of T-cell reconstitution after alpha-beta-depleted transplantation in children. This CDR3 comprises 13 residues. V shed 1 base, J shed 6 bases, and the junction held 3 bases outside the gene matches. The TCRbeta library was prepared with unique molecular identifiers. TCRdb reprocessed the PCR reads via MiXCR and lists one record per CDR3 protein. The sample lists some 840,000 distinct CDR3 sequences, approximately 15% occurring once. This sequence was found in a male patient under 18 who had a stem cell transplant for acute lymphoblastic leukemia, so the T cells may come from the graft donor. This sample comprised PBMCs, mostly from graft donor cells, obtained 360 days after TCRalphabeta/CD19-depleted stem cell transplant. This chain connects TRBV12-3 or TRBV12-4 to TRBJ2-7, with 7 bases lining up with TRBD2. The DNA for the CDR3 is TGTGCCAGCAGTTTAGGGACTAGTTCCGAGCAGTACTTC. This codes for CASSLGTSSEQYF.